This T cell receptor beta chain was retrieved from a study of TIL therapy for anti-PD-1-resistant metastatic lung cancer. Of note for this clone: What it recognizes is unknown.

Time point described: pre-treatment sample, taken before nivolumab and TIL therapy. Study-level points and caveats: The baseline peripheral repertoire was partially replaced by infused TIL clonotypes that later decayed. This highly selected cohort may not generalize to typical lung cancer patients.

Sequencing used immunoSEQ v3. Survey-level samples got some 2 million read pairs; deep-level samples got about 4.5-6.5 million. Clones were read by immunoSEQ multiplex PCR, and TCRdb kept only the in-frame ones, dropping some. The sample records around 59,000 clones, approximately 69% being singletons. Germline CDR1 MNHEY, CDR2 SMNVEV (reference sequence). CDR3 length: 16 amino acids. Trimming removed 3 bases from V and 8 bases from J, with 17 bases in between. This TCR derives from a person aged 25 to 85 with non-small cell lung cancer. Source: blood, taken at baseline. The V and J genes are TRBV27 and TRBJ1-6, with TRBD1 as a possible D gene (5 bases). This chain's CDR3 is CASSFRQGRRDSPLHF. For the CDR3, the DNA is TGTGCCAGCAGTTTCCGGCAGGGCCGTAGGGATTCACCCCTCCACTTT.